This T cell receptor beta chain was observed in a study of blood T cell repertoires in COVID-19. Study in general: Whether acute or convalescent, the COVID-19 samples came from the United States, Italy and Spain. PBMCs, B-cell-depleted T cells, or T cells were the source of the cDNA or gDNA that made up the material.

As processed by the authors: Reference gene primer amplification in the assay estimated nucleated cell counts. Using immunoSEQ multiplex PCR, the repertoire was profiled, and TCRdb retains in-frame clones only, with some absent. Clonal size and the V and J genes are those of that table, whereas D and trimming came from the DNA. This repertoire shows around 110,000 clones, 84% found once; its top ten account for about 4%. The CDR3 runs 14 residues. From germline, CDR1 is SNHLY and CDR2 FYNNEI. V lost 4 bases and J lost 0, with 9 bases in between. The receptor's source is a human donor in a cohort sampled during active COVID-19. This chain connects TRBV2 to TRBJ1-2; perhaps TRBD1 as D (5 bases). Sequencing was performed on peripheral blood. The CDR3 sequence is CASSGATANYGYTF. The CDR3 DNA sequence: TGTGCCAGCAGTGGGGCGACAGCTAACTATGGCTACACCTTC.